This T cell receptor (beta chain) was sequenced in a study of CD8 T cells in Susac syndrome. Study conclusions and caveats: The study conceded that its TCR sequencing and HLA analysis involved relatively few individuals.

It was with random hexamers that about 0.45 to 1 ug RNA was reverse transcribed. It was immunoSEQ multiplex PCR that amplified TCR beta CDR3 across 54 Vbeta and 13 Jbeta. TCRdb re-called the immunoSEQ multiplex PCR reads through MiXCR, storing one row per CDR3 protein. The sample lists fewer than 350,000 distinct CDR3 sequences, around nine tenths occurring once. The trim removed 8 bases at V and 1 base at J, leaving 15 bases unmatched. Per the germline V gene, CDR1 is MNHEY and CDR2 is SMNVEV (reference sequence). The CDR3 runs to 18 residues. Sequencing targeted TCR beta in blood CD8+ and CD4+ T cells. Negative isolation yielded CD4+ and CD8+ T cells, and FACS enriched TEMRA cells. On this clonotype itself: Its target is unknown.

The sequence was obtained from a human donor with multiple sclerosis. The genes are TRBV27 and TRBJ1-1; 11 nucleotides line up with TRBD1. What was sequenced was CD8+ T cells from PBMCs. Here the CDR3 DNA reads TGTGCCAGCGGCACGCTTTCCGGGACAGGGGGTGGGAACACTGAAGCTTTCTTT. Translation: CASGTLSGTGGGNTEAFF.